A selection of T cell receptor beta chains follows, all from one sample in a study of shared clonotypes between healthy human individuals. Sequenced by immunoSEQ multiplex PCR; TCRdb stores in-frame clones only, minus some. The sample contains approximately 1.4 million clones, around 98% of which appear only once. Material: naive CD4+ T cells sorted from blood. The receptor set was obtained from a man aged 30-40 years in good health. Each CDR3 is given with its conserved first and last residue. Each record gives: J gene, V gene, CDR3 protein.

j_gene: TRBJ2-1
v_gene: TRBV4-3
CDR3aa: CASSHTASDYNEQFF

j_gene: TRBJ2-7
v_gene: TRBV6-1
CDR3aa: CATRVGGSSYEQYF

j_gene: TRBJ2-2
v_gene: TRBV11-2
CDR3aa: CASSLLPGTNTGELFF

j_gene: TRBJ2-7
v_gene: TRBV18
CDR3aa: CASSLSGRALEQYF

j_gene: TRBJ1-4
v_gene: TRBV30
CDR3aa: CAWSGQSNEKLFF

j_gene: TRBJ1-5
v_gene: TRBV28
CDR3aa: CASSSTDGNNQPQHF

j_gene: TRBJ1-5
v_gene: TRBV28
CDR3aa: CASTEGGGHSNQPQHF

j_gene: TRBJ2-7
v_gene: TRBV5-4
CDR3aa: CASSGPVSRGGFGEQYF

j_gene: TRBJ1-5
v_gene: TRBV6-6
CDR3aa: CASSHGPRGAEQPQHF

j_gene: TRBJ2-1
v_gene: TRBV9
CDR3aa: CASSVLPESNEQFF

j_gene: TRBJ1-1
v_gene: TRBV5-6
CDR3aa: CASSLGWGPNTEAFF

j_gene: TRBJ2-3
v_gene: TRBV9
CDR3aa: CASSPPGGTSGGSTDTQYF

j_gene: TRBJ1-4
v_gene: TRBV28
CDR3aa: CASSLGGRGEKLFF

j_gene: TRBJ2-5
v_gene: TRBV6-5
CDR3aa: CASSYSSGYGETQYF

j_gene: TRBJ2-3
v_gene: TRBV4-1
CDR3aa: CASSPGTWDTQYF

j_gene: TRBJ1-1
v_gene: TRBV5-5
CDR3aa: CASSIGIPSLNTEAFF

j_gene: TRBJ2-1
v_gene: TRBV19
CDR3aa: CASCLAVAFYNEQFF

j_gene: TRBJ2-5
v_gene: TRBV7-9
CDR3aa: CASSQLAGVAETQYF

j_gene: TRBJ2-7
v_gene: TRBV6-5
CDR3aa: CASSPTVPLYEQYF

j_gene: TRBJ2-7
v_gene: TRBV10-1
CDR3aa: CASSRQQGYEQYF

j_gene: TRBJ2-4
v_gene: TRBV28
CDR3aa: CASSRDRVKNIQYF

j_gene: TRBJ1-2
v_gene: TRBV5-4
CDR3aa: CASKGQGSLGYTF

j_gene: TRBJ1-5
v_gene: TRBV19
CDR3aa: CASASLRVDQPQHF

j_gene: TRBJ1-3
v_gene: TRBV7-2
CDR3aa: CASLLDFSGNTIYF

j_gene: TRBJ2-7
v_gene: TRBV5-1
CDR3aa: CASSSVAGRVEQYF

j_gene: TRBJ2-1
v_gene: TRBV28
CDR3aa: CASSLPPSNEQFF

j_gene: TRBJ1-1
v_gene: TRBV5-4
CDR3aa: CASSLNMGRLRDTEAFF

j_gene: TRBJ2-7
v_gene: TRBV5-1
CDR3aa: CASSWQGENEQYF

j_gene: TRBJ1-5
v_gene: TRBV28
CDR3aa: CASSFQGSNQPQHF

j_gene: TRBJ2-3
v_gene: TRBV9
CDR3aa: CASSVVGGVSTDTQYF

j_gene: TRBJ2-7
v_gene: TRBV19
CDR3aa: CASNGQGAPYEQYF

j_gene: TRBJ2-7
v_gene: TRBV2
CDR3aa: CASRVGGPESEQYF